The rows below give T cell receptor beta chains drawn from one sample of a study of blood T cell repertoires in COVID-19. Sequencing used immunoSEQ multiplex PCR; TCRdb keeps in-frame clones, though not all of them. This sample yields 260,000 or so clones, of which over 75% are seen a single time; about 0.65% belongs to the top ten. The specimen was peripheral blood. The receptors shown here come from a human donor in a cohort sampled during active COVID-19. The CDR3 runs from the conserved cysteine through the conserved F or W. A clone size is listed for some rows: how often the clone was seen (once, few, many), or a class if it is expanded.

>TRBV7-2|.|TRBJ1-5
CASSRRGGDQPQHF
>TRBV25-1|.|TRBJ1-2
CASSDRGTDKYGYTF
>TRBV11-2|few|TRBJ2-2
CASSLRDTGELFF
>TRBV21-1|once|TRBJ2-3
CATHRASSDADTQYF
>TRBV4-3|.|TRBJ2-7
CASSPGIAGAPTGDEQYF
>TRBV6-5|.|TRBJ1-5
CASRSGSGNQPQHF
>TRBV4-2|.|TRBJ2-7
CASSPERGSSYEQYF
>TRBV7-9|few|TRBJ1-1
CASTSGHPEAFF
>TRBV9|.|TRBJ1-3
CASSVGEAGNTIYF
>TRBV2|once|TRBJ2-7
CASSPWGTGGKWSYEQYF
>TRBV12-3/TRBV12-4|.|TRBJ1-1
CAVTGNNAEAFF
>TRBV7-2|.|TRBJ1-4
CASSFGQGREKLFF
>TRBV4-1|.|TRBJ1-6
CASSPIRKGYRYSPLHF
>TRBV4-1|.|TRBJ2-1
CASSQDPALAGNYNEQFF
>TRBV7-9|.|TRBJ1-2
CASIPPGQGAGRGYTF
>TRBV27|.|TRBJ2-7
CATRDSGFYEQYF
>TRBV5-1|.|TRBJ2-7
CASRREGYEQYF
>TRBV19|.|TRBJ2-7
CASSISQGNPYEQYF
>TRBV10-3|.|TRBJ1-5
CAISEDRGAQPQHF
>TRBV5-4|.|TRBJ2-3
CASSFGAANTQYF
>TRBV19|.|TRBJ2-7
CASSMGTGLGGYEQYF
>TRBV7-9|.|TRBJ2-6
CASSSKGTGYVGANVLTF
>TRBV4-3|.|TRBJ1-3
CASSQDSFGTIYF
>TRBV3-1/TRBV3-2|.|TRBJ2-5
CASSHIEETQYF
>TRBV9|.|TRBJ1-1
CASTRDRDGWTEAFF
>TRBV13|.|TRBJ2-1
CASSPKTEYNEQFF
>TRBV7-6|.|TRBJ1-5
CASSLGQYSNQPQHF
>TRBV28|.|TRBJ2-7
CASSPYGPIITYEQYF
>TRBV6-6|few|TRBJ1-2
CASSYLGRGSYGYTF
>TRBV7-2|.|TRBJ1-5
CASSIAHRSNQPQHF
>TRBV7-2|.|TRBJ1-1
CASSPAGHTEAFF
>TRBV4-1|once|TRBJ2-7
CASSHSPQGLLYEQYF
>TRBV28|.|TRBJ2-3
CASNPPGGGRAIDTQYF
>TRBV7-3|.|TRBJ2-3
CASSLVRLSARTSTDTQYF
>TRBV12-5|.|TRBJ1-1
CASSPGQTGTEAFF
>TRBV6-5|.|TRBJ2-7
CASSYSGTGTYEQYF
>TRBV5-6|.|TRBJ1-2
CASSSGEIWGQGLDGYTF
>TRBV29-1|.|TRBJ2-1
CSVGAGQLYSNEQFF
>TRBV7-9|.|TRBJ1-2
CASSLDFYGYTF
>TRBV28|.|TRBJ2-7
CASSIARQGSYEQYF
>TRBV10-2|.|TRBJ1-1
CASSENSGRGTEAFF
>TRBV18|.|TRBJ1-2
CASSLLGRETNYGYTF
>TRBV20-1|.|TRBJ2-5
CSARPEETQYF
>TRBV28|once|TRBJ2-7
CASSSNVGLFRHEQYF
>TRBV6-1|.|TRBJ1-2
CASSEGRGRDGYTF
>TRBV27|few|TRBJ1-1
CATRGTGAGYTEAFF
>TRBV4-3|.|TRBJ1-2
CASSQVEAGGYGYTF
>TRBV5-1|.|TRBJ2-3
CASSLEWRGGTDTQYF
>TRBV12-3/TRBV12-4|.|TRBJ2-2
CASRTPAGELFF